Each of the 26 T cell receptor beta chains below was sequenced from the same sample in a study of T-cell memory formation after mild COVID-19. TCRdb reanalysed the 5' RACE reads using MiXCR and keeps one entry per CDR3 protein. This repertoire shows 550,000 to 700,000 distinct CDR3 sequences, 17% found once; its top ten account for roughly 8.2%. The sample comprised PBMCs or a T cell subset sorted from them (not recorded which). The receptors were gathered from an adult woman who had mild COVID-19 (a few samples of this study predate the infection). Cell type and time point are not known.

CDR3 in amino acids: CASTSGIGGYTF. The CDR3 DNA sequence: TGTGCCAGCACCTCAGGGATTGGGGGCTACACCTTC. The chain has TRBV25-1 and TRBJ1-2, with a tentative D call TRBD1 (5 bases). The ends were cut back, 7 bases at V and 8 bases at J, with 14 bases in the middle. The germline V gene has CDR1 MGHDK and CDR2 SYGVNS. CDR3 length equals 12 residues.

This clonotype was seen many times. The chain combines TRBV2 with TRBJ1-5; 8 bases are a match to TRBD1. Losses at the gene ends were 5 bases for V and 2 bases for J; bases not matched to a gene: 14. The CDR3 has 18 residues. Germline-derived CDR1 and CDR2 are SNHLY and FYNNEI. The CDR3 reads CASSNKVPAGQGNQPQHF. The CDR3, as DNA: TGTGCCAGCAGTAACAAAGTCCCCGCGGGACAGGGCAATCAGCCCCAGCATTTT.

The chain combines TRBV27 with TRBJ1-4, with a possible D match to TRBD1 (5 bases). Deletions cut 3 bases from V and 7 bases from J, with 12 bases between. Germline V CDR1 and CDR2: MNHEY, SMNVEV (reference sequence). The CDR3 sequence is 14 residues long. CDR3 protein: CASSFGGLGEKLFF. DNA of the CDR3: TGTGCCAGCAGTTTCGGGGGTCTAGGTGAAAAACTGTTTTTT.

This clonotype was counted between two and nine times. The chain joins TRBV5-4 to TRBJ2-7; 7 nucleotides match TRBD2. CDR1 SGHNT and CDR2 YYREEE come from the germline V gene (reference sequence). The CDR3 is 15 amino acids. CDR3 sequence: CARLRGGPSSYEQYF. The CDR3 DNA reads TGTGCGAGGCTTCGCGGGGGACCAAGCTCCTACGAGCAGTACTTC. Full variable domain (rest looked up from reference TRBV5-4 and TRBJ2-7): ETGVTQSPTHLIKTRGQQVTLRCSSQSGHNTVSWYQQALGQGPQFIFQYYREEENGRGNFPPRFSGLQFPNYSSELNVNALELDDSALYLCARLRGGPSSYEQYFGPGTRLTVT.

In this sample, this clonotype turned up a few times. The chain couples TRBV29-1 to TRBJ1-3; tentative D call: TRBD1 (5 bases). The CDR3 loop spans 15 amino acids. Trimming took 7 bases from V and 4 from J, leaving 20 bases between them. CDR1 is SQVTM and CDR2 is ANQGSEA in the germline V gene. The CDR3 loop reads CSARDRSVLGNTIYF. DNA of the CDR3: TGCAGCGCCAGGGACCGCTCCGTACTGGGAAACACCATATATTTT. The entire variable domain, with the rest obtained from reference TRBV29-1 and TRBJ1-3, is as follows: SAVISQKPSRDICQRGTSLTIQCQVDSQVTMMFWYRQQPGQSLTLIATANQGSEATYESGFVIDKFPISRPNLTFSTLTVSNMSPEDSSIYLCSARDRSVLGNTIYFGEGSWLTVV.

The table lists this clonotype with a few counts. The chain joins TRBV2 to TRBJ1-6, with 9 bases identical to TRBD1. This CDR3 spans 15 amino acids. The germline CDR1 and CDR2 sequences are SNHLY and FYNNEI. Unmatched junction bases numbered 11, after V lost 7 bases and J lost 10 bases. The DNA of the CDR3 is TGTGCCAGCACTAAGGACAGGGGATATGGGTCACCCCTCCACTTT. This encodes CASTKDRGYGSPLHF.

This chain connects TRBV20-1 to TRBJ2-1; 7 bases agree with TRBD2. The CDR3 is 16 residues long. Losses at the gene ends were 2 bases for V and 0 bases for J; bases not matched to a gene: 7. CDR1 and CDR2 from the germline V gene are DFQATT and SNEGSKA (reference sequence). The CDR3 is CSARPSTSASYNEQFF. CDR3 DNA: TGCAGTGCTAGACCCTCCACTAGCGCCTCCTACAATGAGCAGTTCTTC.

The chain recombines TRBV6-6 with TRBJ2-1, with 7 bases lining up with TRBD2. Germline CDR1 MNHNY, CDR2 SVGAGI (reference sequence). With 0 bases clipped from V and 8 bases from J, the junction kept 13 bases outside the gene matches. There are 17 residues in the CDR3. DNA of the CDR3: TGTGCCAGCAGTTACTCGAGCCCGCTAGCGGCTTTCGATGAGCAGTTCTTC. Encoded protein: CASSYSSPLAAFDEQFF.

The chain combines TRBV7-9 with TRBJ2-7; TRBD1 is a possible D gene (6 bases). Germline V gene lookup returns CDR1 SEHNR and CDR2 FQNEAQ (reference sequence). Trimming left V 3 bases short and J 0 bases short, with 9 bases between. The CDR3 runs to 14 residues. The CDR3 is CASSFKDSSYEQYF. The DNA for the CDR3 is TGTGCCAGCAGCTTCAAGGACAGCTCCTACGAGCAGTACTTC.

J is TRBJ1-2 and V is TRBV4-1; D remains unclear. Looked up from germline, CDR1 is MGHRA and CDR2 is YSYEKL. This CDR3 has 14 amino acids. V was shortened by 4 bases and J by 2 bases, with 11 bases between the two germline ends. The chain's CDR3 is CASSPLGRNYGYTF. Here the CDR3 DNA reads TGCGCCAGCAGCCCCCTCGGTAGAAACTATGGCTACACCTTC.

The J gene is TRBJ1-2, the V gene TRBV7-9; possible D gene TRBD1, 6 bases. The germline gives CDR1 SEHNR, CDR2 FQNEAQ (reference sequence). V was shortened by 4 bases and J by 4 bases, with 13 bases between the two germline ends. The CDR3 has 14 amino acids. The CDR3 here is CASSYHGTSYGYTF. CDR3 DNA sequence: TGTGCCAGCAGCTACCACGGGACAAGCTATGGCTACACCTTC.

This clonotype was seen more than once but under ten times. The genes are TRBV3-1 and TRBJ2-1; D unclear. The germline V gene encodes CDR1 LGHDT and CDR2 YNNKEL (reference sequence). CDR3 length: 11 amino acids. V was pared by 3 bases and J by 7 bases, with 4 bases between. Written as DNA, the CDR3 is TGTGCCAGCAGCCACGGGAATGAGCAGTTCTTC. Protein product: CASSHGNEQFF.

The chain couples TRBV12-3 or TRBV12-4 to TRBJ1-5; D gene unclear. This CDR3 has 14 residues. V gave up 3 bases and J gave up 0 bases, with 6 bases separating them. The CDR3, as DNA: TGTGCCAGCAGTTTTGCGGCTAGCAATCAGCCCCAGCATTTT. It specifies CASSFAASNQPQHF.

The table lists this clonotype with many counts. The CDR3 reads CASSRPDRGHRELFF. The CDR3, as DNA: TGCGCCAGCAGTCGCCCGGACAGGGGCCACCGGGAGCTGTTTTTT. The rearrangement uses TRBV23-1 and TRBJ2-2; 9 bases agree with TRBD1. TRBV23-1 is flagged as an ORF with uncertain function. The CDR3 is 15 amino acids. The junction had 9 bases not matched to a gene; V was cut back by 4 bases and J by 9 bases.

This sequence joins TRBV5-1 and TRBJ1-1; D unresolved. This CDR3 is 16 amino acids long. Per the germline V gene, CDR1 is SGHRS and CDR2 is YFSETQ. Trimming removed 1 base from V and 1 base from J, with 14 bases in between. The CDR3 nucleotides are TGCGCCAGCAGCTTGATCGGGTTTTCCCCGAACACTGAAGCTTTCTTT. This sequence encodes CASSLIGFSPNTEAFF.

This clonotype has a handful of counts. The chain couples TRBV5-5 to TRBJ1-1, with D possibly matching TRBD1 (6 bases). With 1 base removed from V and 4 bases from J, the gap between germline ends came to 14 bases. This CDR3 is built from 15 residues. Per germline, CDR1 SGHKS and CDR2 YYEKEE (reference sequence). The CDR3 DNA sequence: TGTGCCAGCAGCTTGAGGTTCGGGGGCGGCACTGAAGCTTTCTTT. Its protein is CASSLRFGGGTEAFF.

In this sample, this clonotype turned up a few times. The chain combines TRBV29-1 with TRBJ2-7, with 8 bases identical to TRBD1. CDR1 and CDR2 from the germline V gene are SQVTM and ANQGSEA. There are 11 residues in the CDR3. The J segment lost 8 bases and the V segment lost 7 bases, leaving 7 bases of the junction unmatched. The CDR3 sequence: CSGTGQGKQYF. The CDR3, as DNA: TGCAGCGGTACTGGACAGGGAAAGCAGTACTTC.

In DNA form, the CDR3 reads TGTGCCAGTAGTATGGGGACTAGGCACAATGAGCAGTTCTTC. Translating it yields CASSMGTRHNEQFF. V is TRBV19 and J is TRBJ2-1, with TRBD2 matching over 8 bases. The CDR3 totals 14 residues. The ends lost 3 bases at V and 5 bases at J; junction bases unmatched: 3. Per germline, CDR1 LNHDA and CDR2 SQIVND (reference sequence).

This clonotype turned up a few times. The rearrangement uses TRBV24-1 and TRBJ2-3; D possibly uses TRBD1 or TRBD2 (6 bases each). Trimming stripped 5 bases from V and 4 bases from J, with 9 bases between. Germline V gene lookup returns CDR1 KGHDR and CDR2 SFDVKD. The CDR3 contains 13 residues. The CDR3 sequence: CATSVGGADTQYF. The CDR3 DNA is TGTGCCACCAGTGTGGGGGGCGCAGATACGCAGTATTTT.

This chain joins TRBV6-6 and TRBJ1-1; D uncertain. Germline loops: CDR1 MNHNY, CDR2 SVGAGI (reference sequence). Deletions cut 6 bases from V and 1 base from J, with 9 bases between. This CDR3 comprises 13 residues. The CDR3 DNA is TGTGCCAGCAGCAGATACAGGAACACTGAAGCTTTCTTT. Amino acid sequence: CASSRYRNTEAFF.

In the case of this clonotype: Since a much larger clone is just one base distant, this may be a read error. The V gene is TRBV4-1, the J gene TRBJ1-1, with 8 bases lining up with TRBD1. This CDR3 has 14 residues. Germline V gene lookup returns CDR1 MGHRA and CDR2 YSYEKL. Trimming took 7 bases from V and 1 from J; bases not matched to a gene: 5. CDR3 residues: CASTAGQGNTEAFF. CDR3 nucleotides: TGCGCCAGCACCGCCGGACAGGGGAACACTGAAGCTTTCTTT.

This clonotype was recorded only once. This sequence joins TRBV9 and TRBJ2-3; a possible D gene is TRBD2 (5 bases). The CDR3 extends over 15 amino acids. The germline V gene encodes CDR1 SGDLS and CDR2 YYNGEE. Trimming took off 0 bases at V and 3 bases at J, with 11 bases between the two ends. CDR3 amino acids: CASSVDGVETDTQYF. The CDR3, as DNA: TGTGCCAGCAGCGTAGACGGGGTTGAGACAGATACGCAGTATTTT.

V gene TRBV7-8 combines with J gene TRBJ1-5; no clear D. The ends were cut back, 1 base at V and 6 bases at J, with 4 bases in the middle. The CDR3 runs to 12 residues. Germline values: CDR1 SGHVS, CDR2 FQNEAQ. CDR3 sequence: CASSLEVQPQHF. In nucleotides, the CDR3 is TGTGCCAGCAGCTTAGAGGTTCAGCCCCAGCATTTT.

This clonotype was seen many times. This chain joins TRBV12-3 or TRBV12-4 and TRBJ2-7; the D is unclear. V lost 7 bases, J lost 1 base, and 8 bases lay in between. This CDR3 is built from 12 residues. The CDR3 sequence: CASTPGSYEQYF. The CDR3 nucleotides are TGTGCCAGCACCCCTGGTTCCTACGAGCAGTACTTC.

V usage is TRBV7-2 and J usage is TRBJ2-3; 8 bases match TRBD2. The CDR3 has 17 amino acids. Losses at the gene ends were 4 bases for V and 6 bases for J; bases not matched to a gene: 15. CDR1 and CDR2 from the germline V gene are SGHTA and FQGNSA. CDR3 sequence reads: CASSSTGTRLNPDTQYF. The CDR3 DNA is TGTGCCAGCAGCTCAACCGGGACTAGGTTGAACCCGGATACGCAGTATTTT. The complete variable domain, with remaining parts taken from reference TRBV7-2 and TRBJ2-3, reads GAGVSQSPSNKVTEKGKDVELRCDPISGHTALYWYRQSLGQGLEFLIYFQGNSAPDKSGLPSDRFSAERTGGSVSTLTIQRTQQEDSAVYLCASSSTGTRLNPDTQYFGPGTRLTVL.

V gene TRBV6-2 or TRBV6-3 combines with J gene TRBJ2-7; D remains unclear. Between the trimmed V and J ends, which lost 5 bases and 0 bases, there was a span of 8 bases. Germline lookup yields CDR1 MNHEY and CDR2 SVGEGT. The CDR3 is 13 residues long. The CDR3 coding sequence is TGTGCCAGCAGTCTCGTCGTCTCCTACGAGCAGTACTTC. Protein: CASSLVVSYEQYF.